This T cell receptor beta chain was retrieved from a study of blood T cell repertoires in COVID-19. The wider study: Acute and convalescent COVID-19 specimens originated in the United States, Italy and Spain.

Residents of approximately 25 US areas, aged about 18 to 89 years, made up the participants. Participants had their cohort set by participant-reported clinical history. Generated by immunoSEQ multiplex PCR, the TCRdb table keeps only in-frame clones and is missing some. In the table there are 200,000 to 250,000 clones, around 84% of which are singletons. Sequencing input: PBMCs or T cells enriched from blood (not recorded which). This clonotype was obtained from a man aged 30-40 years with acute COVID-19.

The chain's CDR3 is CASSYSWSGVPPLHF. The DNA of the CDR3 is TGTGCCAGCAGTTACTCGTGGAGCGGGGTGCCACCCCTCCACTTT. J is TRBJ1-6 and V is TRBV6-5; D not certain. The germline gives CDR1 MNHEY, CDR2 SVGAGI. The CDR3 sequence is 15 residues long. The germline V and J ends were trimmed by 0 bases and 11 bases, with 14 bases remaining between them.